This note documents a single T cell receptor (beta chain) sequence. This entry belongs to a study of T cell responses to AZD1222 COVID-19 vaccine. Profiling relied on immunoSEQ multiplex PCR, and the TCRdb table lists in-frame clones only, not all of them. The sample lists approximately 120,000 clones, more than 85% occurring once. The sequence was collected from an adult in good health. Sequences were derived from peripheral blood, sampled on day 0 of AZD1222 vaccination.

The CDR3 DNA reads TGTGCCAGCAGCTTGATCCGGGACAGGCCCACCTACGAGCAGTACTTC. It codes for CASSLIRDRPTYEQYF. The chain couples TRBV5-5 to TRBJ2-7, with 8 bases fitting TRBD1. The CDR3 loop spans 16 amino acids. Germline V CDR1 and CDR2: SGHKS, YYEKEE (reference sequence). With 1 base clipped from V and 2 bases from J, the junction kept 8 bases outside the gene matches.